This paragraph covers one T cell receptor (beta chain) sequence. What it binds is not known. A split of CD4+ cells into CD45RA+ naive and CD45RA-negative memory subsets was performed. Assay: immunoSEQ multiplex PCR; the TCRdb copy retains only in-frame clones and omits some. The table shows fewer than 2.5 million clones, with under 95% occurring only once. The V end lost 5 bases, the J end lost 0 bases, and 13 bases lay between the germline ends. This CDR3 comprises 16 residues. Germline loops: CDR1 SNHLY, CDR2 FYNNEI. This entry belongs to a study of shared clonotypes between healthy human individuals. General study findings and limits: Shared across a few donors were around 5% of the naive CD4 clonotypes.

This chain links TRBV2 with TRBJ2-2; D call uncertain. Sequencing was performed on naive CD4+ T cells from PBMCs. The subset is: CD45RA+ positively selected. The TCR sequence derives from a man aged 18 to 35 in good health. Some clones in this sample may be carry-over from other donors' samples. CDR3 nucleotides: TGTGCCAGCAGTACCCTCGGACGGGCGAACACCGGGGAGCTGTTTTTT. Residues: CASSTLGRANTGELFF.